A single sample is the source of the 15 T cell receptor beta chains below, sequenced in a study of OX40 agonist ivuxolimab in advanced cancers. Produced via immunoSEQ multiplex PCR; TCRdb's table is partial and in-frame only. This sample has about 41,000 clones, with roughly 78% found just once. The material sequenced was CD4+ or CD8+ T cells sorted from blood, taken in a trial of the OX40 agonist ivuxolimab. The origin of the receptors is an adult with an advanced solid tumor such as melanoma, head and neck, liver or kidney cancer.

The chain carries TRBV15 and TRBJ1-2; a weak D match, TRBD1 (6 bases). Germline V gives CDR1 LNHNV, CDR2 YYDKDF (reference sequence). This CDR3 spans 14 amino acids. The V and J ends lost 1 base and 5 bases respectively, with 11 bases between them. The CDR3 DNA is TGTGCCACCAGCAGAGGGAGCCAGGGGTATGGCTACACCTTC. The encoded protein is CATSRGSQGYGYTF. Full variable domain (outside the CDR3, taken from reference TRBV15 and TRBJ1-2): DAMVIQNPRYQVTQFGKPVTLSCSQTLNHNVMYWYQQKSSQAPKLLFHYYDKDFNNEADTPDNFQSRRPNTSFCFLDIRSPGLGDTAMYLCATSRGSQGYGYTFGSGTRLTVV.

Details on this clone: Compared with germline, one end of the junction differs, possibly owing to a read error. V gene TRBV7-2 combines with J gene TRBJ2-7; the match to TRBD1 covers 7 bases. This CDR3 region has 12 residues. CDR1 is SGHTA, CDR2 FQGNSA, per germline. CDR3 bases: TGTGCCAGCAGCTCCAGACAGGGACCATTTCACTTC. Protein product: CASSSRQGPFHF.

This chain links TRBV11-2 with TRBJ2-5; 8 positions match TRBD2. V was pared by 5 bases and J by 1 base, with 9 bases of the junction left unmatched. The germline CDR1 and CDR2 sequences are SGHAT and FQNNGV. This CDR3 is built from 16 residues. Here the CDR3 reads CASSKRGGAGQETQYF. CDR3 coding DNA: TGTGCCAGCAGCAAACGGGGGGGGGCCGGCCAAGAGACCCAGTACTTC.

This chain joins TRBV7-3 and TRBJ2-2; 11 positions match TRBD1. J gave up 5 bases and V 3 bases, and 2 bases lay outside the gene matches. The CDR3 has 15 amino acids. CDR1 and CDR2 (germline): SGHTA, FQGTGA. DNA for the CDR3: TGTGCCAGCAGCTTCGGGGACAGGGGGACCGGGGAGCTGTTTTTT. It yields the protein CASSFGDRGTGELFF.

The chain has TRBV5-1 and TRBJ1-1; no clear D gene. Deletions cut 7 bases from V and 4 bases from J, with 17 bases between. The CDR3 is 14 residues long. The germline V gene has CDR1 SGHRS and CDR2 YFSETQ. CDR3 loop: CASSLGGVTTEAFF. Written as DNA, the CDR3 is TGCGCCAGCTCGCTTGGCGGCGTGACCACTGAAGCTTTCTTT.

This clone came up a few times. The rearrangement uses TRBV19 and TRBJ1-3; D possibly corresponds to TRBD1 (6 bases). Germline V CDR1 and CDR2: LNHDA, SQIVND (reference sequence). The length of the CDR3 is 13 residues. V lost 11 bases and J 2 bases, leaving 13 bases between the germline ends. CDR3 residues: CAPNRGPGNTIYF. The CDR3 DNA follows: TGTGCCCCGAATCGGGGGCCTGGAAACACCATATATTTT.

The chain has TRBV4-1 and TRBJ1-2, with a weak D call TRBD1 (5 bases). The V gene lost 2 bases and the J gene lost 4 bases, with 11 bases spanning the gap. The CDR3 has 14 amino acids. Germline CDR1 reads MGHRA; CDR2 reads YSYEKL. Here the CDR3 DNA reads TGCGCCAGCAGCCAACCGGGACGCTTCTATGGCTACACCTTC. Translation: CASSQPGRFYGYTF.

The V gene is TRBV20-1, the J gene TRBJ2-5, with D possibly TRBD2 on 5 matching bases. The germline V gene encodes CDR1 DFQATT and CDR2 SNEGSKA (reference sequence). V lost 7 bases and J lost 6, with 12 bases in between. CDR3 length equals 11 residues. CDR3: CSGVFGKTQYF. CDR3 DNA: TGCAGTGGGGTTTTCGGGAAGACCCAGTACTTC.

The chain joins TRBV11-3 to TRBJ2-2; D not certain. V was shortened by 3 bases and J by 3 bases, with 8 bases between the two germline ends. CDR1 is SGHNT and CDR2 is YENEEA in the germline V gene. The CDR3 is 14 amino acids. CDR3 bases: TGTGCCAGCAGCTTTGGCACTTACACCGGGGAGCTGTTTTTT. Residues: CASSFGTYTGELFF.

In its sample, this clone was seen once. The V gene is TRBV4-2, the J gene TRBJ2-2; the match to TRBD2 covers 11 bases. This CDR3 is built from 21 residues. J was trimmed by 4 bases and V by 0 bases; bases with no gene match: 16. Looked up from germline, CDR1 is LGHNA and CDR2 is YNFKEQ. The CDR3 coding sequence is TGTGCCAGCAGCCAAGAAGTGGGGCTTAGCGGGAGGGCCGGGTTCACCGGGGAGCTGTTTTTT. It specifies CASSQEVGLSGRAGFTGELFF.

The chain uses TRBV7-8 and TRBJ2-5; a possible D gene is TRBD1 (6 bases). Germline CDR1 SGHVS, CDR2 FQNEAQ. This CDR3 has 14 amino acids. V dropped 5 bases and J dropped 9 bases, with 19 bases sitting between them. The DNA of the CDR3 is TGTGCCAGCAGCCAGAGCAGCAAAACAGGGCCCCAGTACTTC. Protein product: CASSQSSKTGPQYF.

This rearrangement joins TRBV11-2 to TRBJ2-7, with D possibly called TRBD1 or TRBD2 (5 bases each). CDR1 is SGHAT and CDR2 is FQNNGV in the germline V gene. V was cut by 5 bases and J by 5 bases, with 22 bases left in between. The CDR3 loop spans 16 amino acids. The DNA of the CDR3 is TGTGCCAGCAGCCCAATTTTTGGGGGAAGAGGACACGAGCAGTACTTC. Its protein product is CASSPIFGGRGHEQYF.

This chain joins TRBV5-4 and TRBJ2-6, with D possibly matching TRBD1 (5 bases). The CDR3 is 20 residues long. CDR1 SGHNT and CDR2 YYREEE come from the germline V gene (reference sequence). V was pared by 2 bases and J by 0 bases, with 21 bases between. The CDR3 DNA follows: TGTGCCAGCAGCTTCGACCCACTCCGACAGACGATCTCTGGGGCCAACGTCCTGACTTTC. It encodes CASSFDPLRQTISGANVLTF.

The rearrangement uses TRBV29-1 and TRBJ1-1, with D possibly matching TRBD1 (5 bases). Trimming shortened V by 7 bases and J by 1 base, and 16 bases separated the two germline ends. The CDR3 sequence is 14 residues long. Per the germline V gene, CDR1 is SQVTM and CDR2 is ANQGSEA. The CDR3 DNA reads TGCAGCGGCGGTGGGGGGAAGGGGAACACTGAAGCTTTCTTT. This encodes CSGGGGKGNTEAFF.

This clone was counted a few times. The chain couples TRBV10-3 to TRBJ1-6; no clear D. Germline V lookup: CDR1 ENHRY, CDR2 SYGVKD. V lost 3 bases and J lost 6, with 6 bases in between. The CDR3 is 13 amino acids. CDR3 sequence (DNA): TGTGCCATCAGTGAATCTGGTAATTCACCCCTCCACTTT. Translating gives CAISESGNSPLHF.